This T cell receptor beta chain is drawn from a study of CD4+ T cells in melanoma. Study results and caveats: CD8+ T cell, macrophage and B cell function reportedly correlated with neoantigen-specific CD4+ T cells. Reportedly, melanoma neoantigen-specific CD4+ T cells showed varied differentiation states.

V gave up 4 bases and J gave up 7 bases, with 12 bases separating them. The CDR3 spans 13 residues. Germline V gives CDR1 SGHRS, CDR2 YFSETQ. This table comes from immunoSEQ multiplex PCR, and its TCRdb copy is limited to in-frame clones, with some not included. The data contain 9,500 to 13,000 clones, around 78% of them singletons. Points on this clone: The antigen is undetermined.

Sequencing was performed on cells from a culture (not recorded whether cultured in vitro). This sequence joins TRBV5-1 and TRBJ2-1; TRBD2 might be the D (5 bases). The TCR sequence derives from a human donor with melanoma. CDR3 sequence: CASSRAVANEQFF. CDR3 DNA: TGCGCCAGCAGCCGGGCGGTAGCGAATGAGCAGTTCTTC.